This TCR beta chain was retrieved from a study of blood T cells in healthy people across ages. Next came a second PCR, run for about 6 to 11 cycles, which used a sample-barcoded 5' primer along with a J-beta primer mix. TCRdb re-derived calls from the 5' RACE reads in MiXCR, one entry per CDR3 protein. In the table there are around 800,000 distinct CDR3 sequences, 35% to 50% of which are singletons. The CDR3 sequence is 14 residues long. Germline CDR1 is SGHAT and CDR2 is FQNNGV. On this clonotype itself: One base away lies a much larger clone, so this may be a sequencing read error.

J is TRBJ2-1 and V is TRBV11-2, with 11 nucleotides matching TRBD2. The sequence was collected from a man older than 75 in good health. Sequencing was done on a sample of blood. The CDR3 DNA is TGTGCCGGCAGTCCGGGACTAGCGGACAATGAGCAGTTCTTC. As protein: CAGSPGLADNEQFF.